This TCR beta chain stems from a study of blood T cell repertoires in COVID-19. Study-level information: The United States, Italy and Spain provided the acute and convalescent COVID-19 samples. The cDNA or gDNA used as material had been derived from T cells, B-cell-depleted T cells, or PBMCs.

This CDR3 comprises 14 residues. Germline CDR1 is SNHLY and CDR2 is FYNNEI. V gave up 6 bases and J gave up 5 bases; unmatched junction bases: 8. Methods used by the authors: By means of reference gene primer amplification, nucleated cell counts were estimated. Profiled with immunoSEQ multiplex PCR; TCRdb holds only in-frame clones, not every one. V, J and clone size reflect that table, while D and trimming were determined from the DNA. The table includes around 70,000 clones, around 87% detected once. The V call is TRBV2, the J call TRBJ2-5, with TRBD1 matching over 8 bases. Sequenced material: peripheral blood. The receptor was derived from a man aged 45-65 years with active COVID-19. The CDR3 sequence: CASRGTGFDETQYF. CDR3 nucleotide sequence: TGTGCCAGCAGGGGGACAGGCTTTGATGAGACCCAGTACTTC. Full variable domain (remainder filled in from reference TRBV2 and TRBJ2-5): EPEVTQTPSHQVTQMGQEVILRCVPISNHLYFYWYRQILGQKVEFLVSFYNNEISEKSEIFDDQFSVERPDGSNFTLKIRSTKLEDSAMYFCASRGTGFDETQYFGPGTRLLVL.